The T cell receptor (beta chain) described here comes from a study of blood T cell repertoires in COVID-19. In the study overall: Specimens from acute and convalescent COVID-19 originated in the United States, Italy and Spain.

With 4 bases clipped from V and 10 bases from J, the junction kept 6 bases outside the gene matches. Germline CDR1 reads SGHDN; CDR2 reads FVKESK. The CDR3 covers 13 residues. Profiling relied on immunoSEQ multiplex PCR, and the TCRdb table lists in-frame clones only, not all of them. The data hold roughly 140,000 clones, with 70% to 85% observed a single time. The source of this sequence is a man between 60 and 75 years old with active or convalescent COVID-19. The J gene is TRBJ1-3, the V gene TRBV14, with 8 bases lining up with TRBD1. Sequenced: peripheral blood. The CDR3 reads CASSLDRGRTIYF. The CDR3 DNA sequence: TGTGCCAGCAGCCTCGACAGGGGTCGTACCATATATTTT.